The 9 T cell receptor beta chains below all came from one sample that was sequenced in a study of blood T cell repertoires in COVID-19. Data came from immunoSEQ multiplex PCR; TCRdb stores just in-frame clones and leaves some out. This table holds around 36,000 clones, about four fifths found once. Sequences were obtained from peripheral blood. The source is a man at least 80 years old with active or convalescent COVID-19.

The genes are TRBV6-5 and TRBJ2-7; D possibly corresponds to TRBD2 (5 bases). The CDR3 sequence is 14 residues long. Trimming removed 5 bases at V and 1 base at J, with 12 bases between. Germline loops: CDR1 MNHEY, CDR2 SVGAGI. DNA of the CDR3: TGTGCCAGCAGTACCGACTACGCATCCTACGAGCAGTACTTC. Translation: CASSTDYASYEQYF.

The rearrangement links TRBV5-1 to TRBJ2-2; 8 nucleotides match TRBD1. CDR3 length: 16 amino acids. V trimming: 4 bases; J trimming: 3 bases; junction bases outside the gene matches: 8. Germline V gives CDR1 SGHRS, CDR2 YFSETQ. CDR3 sequence reads: CASSPADREDTGELFF. In nucleotides, the CDR3 is TGCGCCAGCAGCCCGGCGGACAGGGAGGACACCGGGGAGCTGTTTTTT.

The chain couples TRBV4-1 to TRBJ1-6, with TRBD1 matching over 8 bases. Germline-derived CDR1 and CDR2 are MGHRA and YSYEKL. The CDR3 spans 17 residues. Losses at the gene ends were 1 base for V and 5 bases for J; bases not matched to a gene: 7. In DNA, the CDR3 is TGCGCCAGCAGCCAAGTCGCAGGGGGCGAAAATAATTCACCCCTCCACTTT. Amino acid sequence: CASSQVAGGENNSPLHF.

This clone was observed a few times. This chain uses TRBV3-1 (or the pseudogene TRBV3-2) with TRBJ2-3, with 9 bases identical to TRBD1. Germline V CDR1 and CDR2: LGHDT, YNNKEL (reference sequence). Losses at the gene ends were 4 bases for V and 3 bases for J; bases not matched to a gene: 5. CDR3 size: 15 residues. The chain's CDR3 is CASSPGTGRTDTQYF. Here the CDR3 DNA reads TGTGCCAGCAGCCCCGGGACAGGGAGGACAGATACGCAGTATTTT.

J is TRBJ2-1 and V is TRBV9; tentative D call: TRBD2 (6 bases). V lost 0 bases, J lost 6 bases, and 10 bases lay in between. CDR3 length: 14 amino acids. Germline V gene sequence: CDR1 SGDLS, CDR2 YYNGEE. For the CDR3, the DNA is TGTGCCAGCAGCGTAGCGGCAGCGGGCAATGAGCAGTTCTTC. This encodes CASSVAAAGNEQFF.

The chain carries TRBV27 and TRBJ2-3; the D gene is possibly TRBD1 (5 bases). This CDR3 is built from 15 residues. Trimming removed 2 bases at V and 4 bases at J, with 13 bases between. The germline gives CDR1 MNHEY, CDR2 SMNVEV (reference sequence). The CDR3 loop is CASSLVQGLSDTQYF. CDR3 nucleotide sequence: TGTGCCAGCAGTTTAGTCCAGGGTCTTTCAGATACGCAGTATTTT.

V usage is TRBV15 and J usage is TRBJ2-5; 9 bases map to TRBD2. The CDR3 length is 15 residues. Germline V gene sequence: CDR1 LNHNV, CDR2 YYDKDF (reference sequence). V was clipped by 1 base and J by 3 bases; unmatched bases: 3. In DNA form, the CDR3 reads TGTGCCACCAGCAGAGGTCGGACTAGCGAAGAGACCCAGTACTTC. It translates to CATSRGRTSEETQYF.

This rearrangement joins TRBV9 to TRBJ2-7; 7 bases align to TRBD2. From germline, CDR1 is SGDLS and CDR2 YYNGEE. The CDR3 extends over 14 amino acids. J gave up 0 bases and V 4 bases, and 4 bases lay outside the gene matches. The DNA of the CDR3 is TGTGCCAGCAGCCCTGGCGGGAGCTCCTACGAGCAGTACTTC. Amino acids: CASSPGGSSYEQYF. Drawing the rest from reference TRBV9 and TRBJ2-7, the complete variable domain is DSGVTQTPKHLITATGQRVTLRCSPRSGDLSVYWYQQSLDQGLQFLIQYYNGEERAKGNILERFSAQQFPDLHSELNLSSLELGDSALYFCASSPGGSSYEQYFGPGTRLTVT.

The J gene is TRBJ2-3, the V gene TRBV19; 9 positions agree with TRBD2. CDR1 is LNHDA, CDR2 SQIVND, per germline (reference sequence). V was clipped by 6 bases and J by 6 bases; unmatched bases: 7. The CDR3 length is 14 residues. The CDR3 DNA follows: TGTGCCAGTAGGTTGACTAGCGGTGGGGATACGCAGTATTTT. It codes for CASRLTSGGDTQYF.